Listed below are T cell receptor beta chains from one sample, sequenced in a study of blood T cell repertoires in COVID-19. Using immunoSEQ multiplex PCR, the repertoire was profiled, and TCRdb retains in-frame clones only, with some absent. Of approximately 280,000 clones listed, approximately 83% are singletons. The specimen sequenced was peripheral blood. The origin of the receptors is a woman aged 70 to 79 with acute or convalescent COVID-19. CDR3s include the opening cysteine and the closing phenylalanine or tryptophan. A D gene is named only where the DNA matches it firmly. Expanded clones get a size class; other rows say once, few or many, or leave the size out.

size	V	D	J	DNA	CDR3
.	TRBV20-1	.	TRBJ1-1	TGCAGTGCTAGAGCCCCAGGTGAAGCTTTCTTT	CSARAPGEAFF
once	TRBV2	.	TRBJ1-1	TGTGCCAGCAACCGCGTGAACACTGAAGCTTTCTTT	CASNRVNTEAFF
.	TRBV7-9	TRBD2	TRBJ2-1	TGTGCCAGCAGCTTAGCGCGGGGAGGGGAGTTCTTC	CASSLARGGEFF
.	TRBV2	TRBD2	TRBJ2-7	TGTGCCACCGCGTACAGCGGGGGGGGCCGGAGGAACGAGCAGTACTTC	CATAYSGGGRRNEQYF
.	TRBV19	TRBD1	TRBJ1-2	TGTGCCAGTAGGGGACAGGGCCCAGTTTTGGGCTACACCTTC	CASRGQGPVLGYTF
.	TRBV19	.	TRBJ2-7	TGTGCCAGTAGTTCGTCCGGGATTTCATACGAGCAGTACTTC	CASSSSGISYEQYF
.	TRBV11-2	TRBD2	TRBJ2-3	TGTGCCAGCAGCAAGACTAGCGGGGGGGCCGTGGCAGATACGCAGTATTTT	CASSKTSGGAVADTQYF
.	TRBV11-2	TRBD2	TRBJ2-7	TGTGCCAGCAGCTTAGATCCGACTAGCGGGGGTGGAGAGCAGTACTTC	CASSLDPTSGGGEQYF
.	TRBV12-3/TRBV12-4	.	TRBJ1-2	TGTGCCAGCAGTTCGGGGGAACGGGGCTACACCTTC	CASSSGERGYTF
.	TRBV29-1	.	TRBJ2-7	TGCAGCGTTGCCGAGGGTTACGAGCAGTACTTC	CSVAEGYEQYF
.	TRBV3-1/TRBV3-2	TRBD1	TRBJ2-7	TGTGCCAGCAGCCAAGCACTAGGGACAGGGATTGCCTACGAGCAGTACTTC	CASSQALGTGIAYEQYF
.	TRBV6-5	.	TRBJ2-2	TGTGCCAGCGCAGGGCCTCTCACCGGGGAGCTGTTTTTT	CASAGPLTGELFF
.	TRBV6-5	.	TRBJ1-1	TGTGCCAGCAGCCTTAACGGTCGCGAAGCTTTCTTT	CASSLNGREAFF
.	TRBV5-1	TRBD2	TRBJ2-1	TGCGCCAGCAGCTTCGGACTAGTGGCTGGCGATGAGCAGTTCTTC	CASSFGLVAGDEQFF
.	TRBV5-1	TRBD1	TRBJ1-5	TGCGCCAGCAGCTTGATGGGACAGCTCAATCAGCCCCAGCATTTT	CASSLMGQLNQPQHF
.	TRBV6-5	TRBD1	TRBJ1-6	TGTGCCAGCAGCTCTGGACAGGGGAATTCACCCCTCCACTTT	CASSSGQGNSPLHF
.	TRBV3-1/TRBV3-2	.	TRBJ1-1	TGTGCCAGCAGCCAGTTCGCTGAAGCTTTCTTT	CASSQFAEAFF
.	TRBV5-1	TRBD2	TRBJ2-5	TGCGCCAGCAGCTTGAGCGGGGTTAGCGGAGAGACCCAGTACTTC	CASSLSGVSGETQYF
once	TRBV5-6	.	TRBJ1-6	TGTGCCAGCAGCTTGGGGCCCACTTCACCCCTCCACTTT	CASSLGPTSPLHF
.	TRBV10-3	TRBD1	TRBJ2-7	TGTGCCATCAGCTCGACAGGGGAAAGCGAGCAGTACTTC	CAISSTGESEQYF
few	TRBV18	TRBD1	TRBJ2-7	TGTGCCAGCTCACCAGAGACAGGGTACGAGCAGTACTTC	CASSPETGYEQYF
.	TRBV3-1/TRBV3-2	TRBD1	TRBJ1-1	TGTGCCAGCAGCCAAACAGGGGCGAACACTGAAGCTTTCTTT	CASSQTGANTEAFF
.	TRBV9	.	TRBJ2-3	TGTGCCAGCAGCGTAGGGAGTACGGCTAGCACAGATACGCAGTATTTT	CASSVGSTASTDTQYF
once	TRBV28	TRBD2	TRBJ2-3	TGTGCCAGCAGTTTACTAGCGGGGGTATCAGATACGCAGTATTTT	CASSLLAGVSDTQYF
.	TRBV2	TRBD1	TRBJ2-7	TGTGCCAGCAAGGACCGGACAGGGGTCCACGAGCAGTACTTC	CASKDRTGVHEQYF